This TCR beta chain appears in the sequencing data of a study of technical replicates of blood from several donors. The table came from immunoSEQ multiplex PCR; TCRdb's copy has only in-frame clones and leaves some out. The table has around 76,000 clones, 75% to 95% seen once. Trimming removed 1 base from V and 0 bases from J, with 13 bases in between. This CDR3 contains 16 residues. Looked up from germline, CDR1 is LGHNA and CDR2 is YNFKEQ. This receptor was taken from a human donor in good health. Sequenced: T cells isolated from PBMCs. The chain uses TRBV4-2 and TRBJ2-7; possible D gene TRBD1, 7 bases. This chain's CDR3 is CASSQVAGQISYEQYF. The CDR3 nucleotides are TGTGCCAGCAGCCAAGTTGCGGGACAGATCTCCTACGAGCAGTACTTC.